This record covers a single T cell receptor beta chain. Both CD4+ and CD8+ T cells were negatively isolated, and TEMRA cells underwent FACS enrichment. The entry originates in a study of CD8 T cells in Susac syndrome. Reverse transcription of roughly 0.45 to 1 ug RNA was carried out with random hexamers. An immunoSEQ multiplex PCR generated amplified TCR beta CDR3 products spanning 54 Vbeta and 13 Jbeta. Via MiXCR, TCRdb re-called the immunoSEQ multiplex PCR reads, giving one row per CDR3 protein. The data hold 350,000 to 550,000 distinct CDR3 sequences, with 75% to 90% observed a single time. Germline CDR1 reads MGHRA; CDR2 reads YSYEKL. CDR3 length equals 15 residues. Trimming removed 1 base at V and 2 bases at J, with 11 bases between.

V and J are TRBV4-1 and TRBJ1-2; the D is unclear. The specimen was CD8+ T cells from PBMCs. This TCR was sampled from a human donor with multiple sclerosis. CDR3 DNA: TGCGCCAGCAGCCAAGTTACAGAAAGAAACTATGGCTACACCTTC. Translated, it gives CASSQVTERNYGYTF.